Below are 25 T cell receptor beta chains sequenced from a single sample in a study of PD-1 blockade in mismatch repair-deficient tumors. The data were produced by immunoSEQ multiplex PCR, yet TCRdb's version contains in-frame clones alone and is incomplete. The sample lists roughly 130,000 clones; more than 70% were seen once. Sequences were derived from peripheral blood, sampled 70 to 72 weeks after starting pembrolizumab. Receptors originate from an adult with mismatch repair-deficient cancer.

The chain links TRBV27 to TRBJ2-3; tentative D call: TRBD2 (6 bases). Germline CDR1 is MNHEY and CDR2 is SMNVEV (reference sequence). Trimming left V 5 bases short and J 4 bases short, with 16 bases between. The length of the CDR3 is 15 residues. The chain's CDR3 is CASSLQLANADTQYF. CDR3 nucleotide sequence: TGTGCCAGCAGTCTCCAACTAGCAAACGCAGATACGCAGTATTTT.

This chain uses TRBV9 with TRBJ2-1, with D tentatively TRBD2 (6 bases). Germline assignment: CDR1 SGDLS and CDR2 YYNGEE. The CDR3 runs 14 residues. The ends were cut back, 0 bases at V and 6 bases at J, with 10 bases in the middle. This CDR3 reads CASSVGGVGNEQFF. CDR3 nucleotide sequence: TGTGCCAGCAGCGTAGGGGGGGTAGGCAATGAGCAGTTCTTC. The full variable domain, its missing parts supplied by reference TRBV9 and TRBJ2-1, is DSGVTQTPKHLITATGQRVTLRCSPRSGDLSVYWYQQSLDQGLQFLIQYYNGEERAKGNILERFSAQQFPDLHSELNLSSLELGDSALYFCASSVGGVGNEQFFGPGTRLTVL.

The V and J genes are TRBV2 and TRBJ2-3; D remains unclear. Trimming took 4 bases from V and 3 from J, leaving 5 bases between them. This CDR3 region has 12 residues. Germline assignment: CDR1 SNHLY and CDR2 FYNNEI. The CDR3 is CASSAGTDTQYF. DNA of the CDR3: TGTGCCAGCAGTGCCGGGACAGATACGCAGTATTTT.

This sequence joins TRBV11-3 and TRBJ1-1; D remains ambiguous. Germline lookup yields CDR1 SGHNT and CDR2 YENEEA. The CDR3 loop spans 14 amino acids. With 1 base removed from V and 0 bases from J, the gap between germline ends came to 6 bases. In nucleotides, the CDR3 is TGTGCCAGCAGCTTAGTGCGGATGAACACTGAAGCTTTCTTT. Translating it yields CASSLVRMNTEAFF.

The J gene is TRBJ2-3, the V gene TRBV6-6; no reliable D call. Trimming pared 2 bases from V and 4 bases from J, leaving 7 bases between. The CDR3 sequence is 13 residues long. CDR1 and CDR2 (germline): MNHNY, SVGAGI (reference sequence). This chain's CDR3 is CASSYRAADTQYF. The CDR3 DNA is TGTGCCAGCAGTTACAGGGCGGCAGATACGCAGTATTTT.

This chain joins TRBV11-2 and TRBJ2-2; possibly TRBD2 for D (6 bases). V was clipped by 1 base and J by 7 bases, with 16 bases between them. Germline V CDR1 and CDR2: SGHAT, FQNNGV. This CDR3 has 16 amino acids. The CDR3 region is CASSLVRREVNGELFF. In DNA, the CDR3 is TGTGCCAGCAGCTTAGTTCGCAGGGAGGTAAACGGGGAGCTGTTTTTT.

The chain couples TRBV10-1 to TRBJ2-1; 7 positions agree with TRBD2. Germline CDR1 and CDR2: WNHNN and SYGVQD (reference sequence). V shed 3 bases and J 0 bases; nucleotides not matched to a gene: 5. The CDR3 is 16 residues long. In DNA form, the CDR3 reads TGCGCCAGCAGTGACCGACTAGCAGACTCCTACAATGAGCAGTTCTTC. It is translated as CASSDRLADSYNEQFF.

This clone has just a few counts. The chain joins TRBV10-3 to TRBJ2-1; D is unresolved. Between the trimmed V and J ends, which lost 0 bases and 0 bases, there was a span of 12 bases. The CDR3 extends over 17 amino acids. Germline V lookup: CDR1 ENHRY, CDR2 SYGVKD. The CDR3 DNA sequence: TGTGCCATCAGTGAGTCGATTCCGCTGAGCTCCTACAATGAGCAGTTCTTC. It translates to CAISESIPLSSYNEQFF.

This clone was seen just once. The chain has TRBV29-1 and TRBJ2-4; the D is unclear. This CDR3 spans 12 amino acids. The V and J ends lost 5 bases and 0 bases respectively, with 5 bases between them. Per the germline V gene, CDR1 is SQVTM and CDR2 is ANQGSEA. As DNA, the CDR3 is TGCAGCGTTTCCCTAGCCAAAAACATTCAGTACTTC. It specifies CSVSLAKNIQYF.

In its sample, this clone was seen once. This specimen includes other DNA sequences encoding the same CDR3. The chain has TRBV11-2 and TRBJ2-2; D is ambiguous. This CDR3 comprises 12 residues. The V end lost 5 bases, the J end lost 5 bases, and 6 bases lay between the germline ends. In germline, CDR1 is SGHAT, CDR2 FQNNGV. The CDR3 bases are TGTGCCAGCAGCCCTCATACCGGGGAGCTGTTTTTT. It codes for CASSPHTGELFF.

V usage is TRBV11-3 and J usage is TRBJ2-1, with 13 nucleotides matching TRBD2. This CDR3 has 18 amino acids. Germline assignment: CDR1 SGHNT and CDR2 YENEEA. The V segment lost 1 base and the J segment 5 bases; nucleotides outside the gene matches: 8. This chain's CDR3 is CASSLVYLLAGGHNEQFF. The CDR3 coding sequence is TGTGCCAGCAGCTTAGTATACCTACTAGCGGGAGGGCACAATGAGCAGTTCTTC.

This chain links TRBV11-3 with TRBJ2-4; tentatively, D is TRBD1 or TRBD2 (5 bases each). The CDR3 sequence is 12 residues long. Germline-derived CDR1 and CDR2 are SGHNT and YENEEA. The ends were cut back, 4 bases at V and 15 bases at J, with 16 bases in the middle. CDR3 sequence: CASSSGLGVPYF. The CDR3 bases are TGTGCCAGCAGCTCGGGGCTAGGCGTACCGTACTTC.

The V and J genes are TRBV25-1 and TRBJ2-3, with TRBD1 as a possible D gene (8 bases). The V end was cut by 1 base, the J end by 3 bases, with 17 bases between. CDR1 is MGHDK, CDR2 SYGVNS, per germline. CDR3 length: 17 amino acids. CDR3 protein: CASSELWTGRGTDTQYF. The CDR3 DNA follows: TGTGCCAGCAGTGAATTGTGGACAGGGAGGGGAACAGATACGCAGTATTTT.

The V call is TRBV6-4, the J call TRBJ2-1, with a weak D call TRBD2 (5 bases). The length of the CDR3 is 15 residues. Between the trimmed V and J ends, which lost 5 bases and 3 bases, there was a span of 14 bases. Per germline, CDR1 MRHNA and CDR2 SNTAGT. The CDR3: CASSNGDGDYNEQFF. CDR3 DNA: TGTGCCAGCAGTAACGGAGACGGGGACTACAATGAGCAGTTCTTC.

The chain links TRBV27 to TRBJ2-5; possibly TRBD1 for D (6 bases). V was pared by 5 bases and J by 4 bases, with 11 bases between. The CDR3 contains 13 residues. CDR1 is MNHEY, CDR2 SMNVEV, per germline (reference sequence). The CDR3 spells CASSRTVRETQYF. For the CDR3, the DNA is TGTGCCAGCAGTCGGACAGTAAGAGAGACCCAGTACTTC.

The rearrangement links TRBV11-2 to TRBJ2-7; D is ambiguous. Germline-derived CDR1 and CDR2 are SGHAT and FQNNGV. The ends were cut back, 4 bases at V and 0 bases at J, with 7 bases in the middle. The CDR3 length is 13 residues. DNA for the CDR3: TGTGCCAGCAGCTACGACACCTCCTACGAGCAGTACTTC. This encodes CASSYDTSYEQYF.

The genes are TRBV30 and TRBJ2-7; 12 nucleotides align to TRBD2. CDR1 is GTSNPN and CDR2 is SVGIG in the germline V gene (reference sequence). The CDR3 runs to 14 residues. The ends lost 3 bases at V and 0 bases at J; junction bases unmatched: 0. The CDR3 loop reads CAWRTSGSSYEQYF. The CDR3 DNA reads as TGTGCCTGGAGGACTAGCGGGAGCTCCTACGAGCAGTACTTC.

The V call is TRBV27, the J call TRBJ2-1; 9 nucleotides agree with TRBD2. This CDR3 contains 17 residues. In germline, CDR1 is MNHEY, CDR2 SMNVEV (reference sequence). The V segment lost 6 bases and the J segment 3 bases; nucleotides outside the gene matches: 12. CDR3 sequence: CASRPIWLAGNYNEQFF. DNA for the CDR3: TGTGCCAGCAGGCCAATCTGGCTAGCGGGGAACTACAATGAGCAGTTCTTC.

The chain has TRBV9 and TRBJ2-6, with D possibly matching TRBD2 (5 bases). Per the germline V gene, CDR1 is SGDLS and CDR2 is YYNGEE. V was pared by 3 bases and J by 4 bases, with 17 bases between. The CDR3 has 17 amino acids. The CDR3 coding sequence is TGTGCCAGCAGCGCCCAGGTTTTTGGCGGGGGGGCCAACGTCCTGACTTTC. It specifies CASSAQVFGGGANVLTF.

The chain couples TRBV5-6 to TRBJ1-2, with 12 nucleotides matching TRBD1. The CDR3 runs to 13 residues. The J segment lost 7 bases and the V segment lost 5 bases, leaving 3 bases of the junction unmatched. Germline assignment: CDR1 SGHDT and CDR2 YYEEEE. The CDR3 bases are TGTGCCAGCAGGCCGGGACAGGGGGCTGGCTACACCTTC. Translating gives CASRPGQGAGYTF.

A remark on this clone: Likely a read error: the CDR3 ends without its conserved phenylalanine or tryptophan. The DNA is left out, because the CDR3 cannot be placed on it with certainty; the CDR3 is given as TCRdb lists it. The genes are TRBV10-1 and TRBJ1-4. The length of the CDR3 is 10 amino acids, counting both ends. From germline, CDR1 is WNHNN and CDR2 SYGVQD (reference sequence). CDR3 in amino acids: CASNNLFCPD.

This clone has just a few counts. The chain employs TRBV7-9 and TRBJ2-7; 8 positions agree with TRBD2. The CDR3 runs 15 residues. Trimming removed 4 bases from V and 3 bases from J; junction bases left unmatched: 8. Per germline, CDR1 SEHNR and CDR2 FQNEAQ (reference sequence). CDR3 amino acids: CASSSRLAHNYEQYF. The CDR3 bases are TGTGCCAGCAGCTCCCGACTAGCGCACAACTACGAGCAGTACTTC.

CDR3 DNA: TGTGCCAGCAGCTTAAGCGGGAGAGCAGATACGCAGTATTTT. Translating it yields CASSLSGRADTQYF. V usage is TRBV7-6 and J usage is TRBJ2-3; 8 nucleotides match TRBD2. Germline CDR1 and CDR2: SGHVS and FNYEAQ. CDR3 length: 14 residues. The V gene end was trimmed by 2 bases and the J gene end by 4 bases; junction bases not matched to a gene: 2.

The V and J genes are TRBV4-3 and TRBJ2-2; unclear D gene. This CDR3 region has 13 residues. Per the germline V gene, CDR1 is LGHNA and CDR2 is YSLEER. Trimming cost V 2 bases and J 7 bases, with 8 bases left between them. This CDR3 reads CASSQRVDGELFF. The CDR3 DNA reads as TGCGCCAGCAGCCAAAGGGTAGACGGGGAGCTGTTTTTT.

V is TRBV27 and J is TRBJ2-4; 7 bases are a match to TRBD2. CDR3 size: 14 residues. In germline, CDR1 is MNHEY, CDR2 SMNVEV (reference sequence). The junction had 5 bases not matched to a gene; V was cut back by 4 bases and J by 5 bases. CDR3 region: CASSWGGRENIQYF. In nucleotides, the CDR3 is TGTGCCAGCAGTTGGGGAGGGCGGGAAAACATTCAGTACTTC.